The source of this TCR beta chain is a study of OX40 agonist ivuxolimab in advanced cancers. Assay used: immunoSEQ multiplex PCR; TCRdb lists only in-frame clones, some missing. The sample lists about 14,000 clones, roughly 79% occurring once. The ends were cut back, 3 bases at V and 4 bases at J, with 21 bases in the middle. CDR1 and CDR2 (germline): MDHEN, SYDVKM. The CDR3 runs 17 residues. The source is an adult with an advanced solid tumor such as melanoma, head and neck, liver or kidney cancer. Sequenced material: CD4+ or CD8+ T cells sorted from blood, taken in a trial of the OX40 agonist ivuxolimab. V usage is TRBV28 and J usage is TRBJ1-1; D not certain. Written as DNA, the CDR3 is TGTGCCAGCAGTTTCTCCGTCCGACTCGAAGCAAGCACTGAAGCTTTCTTT. Translated: CASSFSVRLEASTEAFF.